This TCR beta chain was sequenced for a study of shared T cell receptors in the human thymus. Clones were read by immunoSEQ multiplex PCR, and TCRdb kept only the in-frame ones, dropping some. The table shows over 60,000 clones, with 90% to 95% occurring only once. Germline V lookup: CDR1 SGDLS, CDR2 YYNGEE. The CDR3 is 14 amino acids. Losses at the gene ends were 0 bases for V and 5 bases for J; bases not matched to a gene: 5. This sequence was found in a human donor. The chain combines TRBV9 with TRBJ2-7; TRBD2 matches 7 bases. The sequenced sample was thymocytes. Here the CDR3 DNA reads TGTGCCAGCAGCGTAGGGGGAGGGGTCCACGAGCAGTACTTC. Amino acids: CASSVGGGVHEQYF.